This T cell receptor (beta chain) stems from a study of regulatory T cells in long-lasting Graves disease. Study observations and caveats: Persistent Graves' patients showed less TCR diversity than newly diagnosed ones. There were preferences for TRBV28, TRBJ1-2 and TRBJ2-5 in persistent disease.

This CDR3 has 14 amino acids. Per germline, CDR1 SGHAT and CDR2 FQNNGV. V lost 5 bases and J 4 bases, leaving 14 bases between the germline ends. Arm-PCR of CDR3 regions with iRepertoire HTBI primers generated TCR beta libraries. Each CDR3 protein is one row after TCRdb ran MiXCR on the multiplex PCR reads. The sample holds about 350,000 distinct CDR3 sequences, about a sixth seen once. With respect to this clonotype: What it binds is not known.

Time point specified: newly diagnosed GD, antithyroid drugs for less than 3 months. RNA from PBMCs was the source of the TCR library. The data were also submitted as part of a second study, on T cells in Graves' hyperthyroidism and ophthalmopathy. This second study says: Uncontrolled infections, other autoimmune diseases, pregnancy or lactation led to exclusion of patients.

The source material was peripheral blood mononuclear cells (PBMCs), sampled at new diagnosis, from a patient treated with antithyroid drugs. The sequence derives from a woman aged 18 to 35 with Graves disease. This chain uses TRBV11-2 with TRBJ1-1; D might be TRBD1 (6 bases). As DNA, the CDR3 is TGTGCCAGCAGCCGGAATCAGGGGCGCACTGAAGCTTTCTTT. Translating it yields CASSRNQGRTEAFF. The whole variable domain, filled in from reference TRBV11-2 and TRBJ1-1, reads EAGVAQSPRYKIIEKRQSVAFWCNPISGHATLYWYQQILGQGPKLLIQFQNNGVVDDSQLPKDRFSAERLKGVDSTLKIQPAKLEDSAVYLCASSRNQGRTEAFFGQGTRLTVV.